This entry lists 9 T cell receptor beta chains sequenced from one sample in a study of blood T cells in healthy people across ages (dated by TCRdb to between 2014 and 2017). To prepare the library, 5' RACE was applied. The sequencer was an Illumina HiSeq 2500. A second roughly 6 to 12 cycle PCR used a sample-barcoded 5' primer and a J-beta primer mix. Clones were called with MiXCR by TCRdb after fastp trimmed the public reads at Q25, and only in-frame beta chains were retained. Each entry merges the rows of one CDR3 protein and shows their most common DNA and genes. This sample has around 520,000 distinct CDR3 sequences in its table, and about 29% of those were observed once. Clones ranked in the top ten supply approximately 3.6% of the sample. These data were also filed under a second study, of T cells of mothers and their children.

The sample taken for sequencing was blood. The receptors were gathered from a boy between 2 and 15 years old in good health.

V usage is TRBV7-9 and J usage is TRBJ2-5; D is unclear. The CDR3 has 16 amino acids. Trimming removed 5 bases at V and 2 bases at J, with 18 bases between. Germline CDR1 reads SEHNR; CDR2 reads FQNEAQ (reference sequence). This CDR3 reads CASSQVARVLQETQYF. The CDR3 region has the DNA TGTGCCAGCAGCCAAGTAGCTAGGGTTCTACAAGAGACCCAGTACTTC.

The CDR3 loop reads CASSFQGNPMETQYF. As DNA, the CDR3 is TGTGCCAGCAGTTTTCAAGGGAACCCCATGGAGACCCAGTACTTC. The chain combines TRBV27 with TRBJ2-5; D unresolved. Germline CDR1 reads MNHEY; CDR2 reads SMNVEV (reference sequence). Trimming pared 3 bases from V and 5 bases from J, leaving 16 bases between. The CDR3 contains 15 residues.

This chain joins TRBV7-2 and TRBJ1-4; D uncertain. The V gene lost 5 bases and the J gene lost 12 bases, with 13 bases spanning the gap. The CDR3 consists of 12 residues. The germline V gene encodes CDR1 SGHTA and CDR2 FQGNSA. This chain's CDR3 is CASSLGPLELFF. CDR3 nucleotides: TGTGCCAGCAGCCTAGGACCTCTAGAACTGTTTTTT. The full variable domain, with the rest looked up from reference TRBV7-2 and TRBJ1-4, is GAGVSQSPSNKVTEKGKDVELRCDPISGHTALYWYRQSLGQGLEFLIYFQGNSAPDKSGLPSDRFSAERTGGSVSTLTIQRTQQEDSAVYLCASSLGPLELFFGSGTQLSVL.

This clonotype appeared a few times. In nucleotides, the CDR3 is TGCGCCAGCAGCCCAGGGGGGGGAGAGGACATTCAGTACTTC. Encoded protein: CASSPGGGEDIQYF. The chain has TRBV5-1 and TRBJ2-4; either TRBD1 or TRBD2 may fit D (7 bases each). V was pared by 4 bases and J by 8 bases, with 16 bases between. The CDR3 length is 14 residues. Germline V lookup: CDR1 SGHRS, CDR2 YFSETQ.

The rearrangement joins TRBV4-1 to TRBJ1-2; TRBD1 is a possible D gene (5 bases). This CDR3 region has 12 residues. The germline V gene encodes CDR1 MGHRA and CDR2 YSYEKL. The V end lost 1 base, the J end lost 7 bases, and 7 bases lay between the germline ends. The CDR3 DNA is TGCGCCAGCAGCCAAGGGACAACTGGCTACACCTTC. Its protein is CASSQGTTGYTF.

The chain couples TRBV5-1 to TRBJ2-1; 9 bases are a match to TRBD2. With V trimmed by 2 bases and J by 3 bases, 6 bases remained unmatched. The germline CDR1 and CDR2 sequences are SGHRS and YFSETQ. The CDR3 totals 16 residues. CDR3 protein: CASSFSLAGSYNEQFF. DNA for the CDR3: TGCGCCAGCAGCTTCTCTCTAGCGGGGAGCTACAATGAGCAGTTCTTC.

The chain uses TRBV30 and TRBJ2-1; D assignment may be TRBD1 or TRBD2 (5 bases each). V was clipped by 5 bases and J by 1 base, with 15 bases between them. Germline V gives CDR1 GTSNPN, CDR2 SVGIG (reference sequence). The CDR3 consists of 15 residues. CDR3 sequence (DNA): TGTGCCTGGTTTCCGGGGCTCGGGTCCTACAATGAGCAGTTCTTC. Translated: CAWFPGLGSYNEQFF.

This chain joins TRBV27 and TRBJ2-1; D not resolved. There are 14 residues in the CDR3. Germline CDR1 reads MNHEY; CDR2 reads SMNVEV (reference sequence). With 3 bases removed from V and 7 bases from J, the gap between germline ends came to 13 bases. As DNA, the CDR3 is TGTGCCAGCAGTTTCCCCTATGCCCAGAATGAGCAGTTCTTC. It codes for CASSFPYAQNEQFF.

In its sample, this clonotype was seen a few times. This chain uses TRBV29-1 with TRBJ2-5; 10 bases align to TRBD2. The better agreement between TRBJ2-1 and the DNA end casts doubt on the J call. Germline V gives CDR1 SQVTM, CDR2 ANQGSEA. The CDR3 contains 11 residues. CDR3 bases: TGCACCGGGACTAGCGTCAATGAGCAGTTCTTC. Translating it yields CTGTSVNEQFF.